This TCR beta chain emerged from a study of blood T cell repertoires in COVID-19. Study details: In each case, the material was cDNA or gDNA derived from T cells, B-cell-depleted T cells, or PBMCs.

Assay used: immunoSEQ multiplex PCR; TCRdb lists only in-frame clones, some missing. The repertoire holds some 130,000 clones, with roughly four fifths as singletons. Germline CDR1 reads SGHAT; CDR2 reads FQNNGV. V was cut by 0 bases and J by 8 bases, with 8 bases left in between. CDR3 size: 13 residues. The chain carries TRBV11-2 and TRBJ1-3; D uncertain. Sample: PBMCs or T cells enriched from blood (not recorded which). The origin of this receptor is a man aged 35-49 years with acute COVID-19. The CDR3 is CASSLEREDTIYF. The CDR3, as DNA: TGTGCCAGCAGCTTAGAACGGGAAGACACCATATATTTT.